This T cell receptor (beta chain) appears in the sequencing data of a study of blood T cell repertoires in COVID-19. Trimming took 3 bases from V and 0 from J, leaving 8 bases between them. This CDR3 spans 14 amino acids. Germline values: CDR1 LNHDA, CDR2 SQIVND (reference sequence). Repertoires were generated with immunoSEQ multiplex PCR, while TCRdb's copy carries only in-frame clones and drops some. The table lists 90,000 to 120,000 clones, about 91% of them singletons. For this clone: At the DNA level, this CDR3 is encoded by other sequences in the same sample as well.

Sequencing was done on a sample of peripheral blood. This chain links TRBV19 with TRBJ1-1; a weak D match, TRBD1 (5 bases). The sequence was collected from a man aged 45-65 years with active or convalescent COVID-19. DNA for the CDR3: TGTGCCAGTAGTATTCAAGGGGTGAACACTGAAGCTTTCTTT. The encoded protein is CASSIQGVNTEAFF.